Below, one TCR beta chain is given with its context. The antigen remains undetermined. The sample originates from a study of cytomegalovirus exposure and HLA in healthy donors. PCR used 60 Vbeta primers and 13 Jbeta primers. In the authors' workflow: There were around 80 million unique TCR beta chains by a later count, and some 10 million of them were shared. Sequencing was performed with immunoSEQ multiplex PCR; in TCRdb, only in-frame clones are kept and a portion is missing. The DNA gave D and trimming, while V, J and clone size come from that table. The data show 200,000 or so clones, over 60% seen once. Study-level results: Researchers counted 164 TCR beta chains as cytomegalovirus-associated.

This CDR3 is 15 amino acids long. V lost 2 bases and J lost 2, with 12 bases in between. Germline V gene data show CDR1 as KGHSH and CDR2 as LQKENI. The sequencing input was PBMCs. The clonotype was recovered from a man aged 35-49 years in good health and CMV-seronegative. This sequence joins TRBV18 and TRBJ1-2; unclear D gene. The CDR3 loop is CASSPREQDNYGYTF. The CDR3 bases are TGTGCCAGCTCACCAAGGGAGCAGGACAACTATGGCTACACCTTC.